Presented here are 29 T cell receptor beta chains from one specimen sequenced in a study of Graves' ophthalmopathy and Graves' hyperthyroidism. Researchers took RNA transcripts and amplified TCR beta CDR3 regions from them. After a first-round RT-PCR with HTBI primers, a second-round multiplex PCR was run. TCRdb reprocessed the multiplex PCR reads via MiXCR and lists one record per CDR3 protein. The repertoire includes about 400,000 distinct CDR3 sequences, roughly 18% of them detected once, and around 1.4% sits in the top ten. The source material was peripheral blood. The receptors shown here come from a woman aged 18-29 years with Graves' ophthalmopathy.

This clonotype was observed at least ten times. V gene TRBV6-5 combines with J gene TRBJ2-7; D gene uncertain. CDR3 length: 13 residues. CDR1 is MNHEY and CDR2 is SVGAGI in the germline V gene. V was clipped by 4 bases and J by 5 bases, with 12 bases between them. CDR3 sequence reads: CASSSLLGNEQYF. In DNA form, the CDR3 reads TGTGCCAGCAGTTCCTTGCTGGGGAACGAGCAGTACTTC.

The V and J genes are TRBV30 and TRBJ1-1; D gene uncertain. The ends were cut back, 0 bases at V and 0 bases at J, with 8 bases in the middle. Germline CDR1 GTSNPN, CDR2 SVGIG (reference sequence). The CDR3 extends over 14 amino acids. CDR3 region: CAWSVLSLNTEAFF. CDR3 coding DNA: TGTGCCTGGAGTGTACTCAGTCTGAACACTGAAGCTTTCTTT.

This clonotype was picked up many times. J is TRBJ2-7 and V is TRBV6-2 or TRBV6-3; 9 bases are shared with TRBD2. This CDR3 has 15 residues. Trimming cost V 5 bases and J 3 bases; bases outside gene matches: 8. Germline lookup yields CDR1 MNHEY and CDR2 SVGEGT. CDR3 coding DNA: TGTGCCAGCAGTATACAGCGGGAGGAACACTACGAGCAGTACTTC. Amino acids: CASSIQREEHYEQYF.

At least ten counts were recorded for this clonotype. The V and J genes are TRBV7-2 and TRBJ1-6; possibly TRBD1 for D (6 bases). This CDR3 has 16 residues. The germline CDR1 and CDR2 sequences are SGHTA and FQGNSA. V was trimmed by 1 base and J by 8 bases, leaving 15 bases between them. CDR3 nucleotides: TGTGCCAGCAGCTTAGATCCCGACAGGCTGGATTCACCCCTCCACTTT. Residues: CASSLDPDRLDSPLHF.

The chain couples TRBV29-1 to TRBJ2-7; D is uncertain. Germline CDR1 SQVTM, CDR2 ANQGSEA. CDR3 size: 13 residues. V lost 0 bases and J lost 2, with 8 bases in between. The CDR3 loop reads CSVEDIGTYEQYF. The DNA for the CDR3 is TGCAGCGTTGAAGATATAGGGACCTACGAGCAGTACTTC.

This clonotype turned up a few times. The CDR3 sequence: CAWKYREGGEQYF. The CDR3 DNA is TGTGCCTGGAAATACAGGGAAGGGGGCGAGCAGTACTTC. This chain connects TRBV30 to TRBJ2-7, with D possibly TRBD1 on 6 matching bases. The CDR3 totals 13 residues. The V gene lost 4 bases and the J gene lost 6 bases, with 16 bases spanning the gap. Looked up from germline, CDR1 is GTSNPN and CDR2 is SVGIG (reference sequence).

This clonotype was seen repeatedly, ten times or more. The V call is TRBV29-1, the J call TRBJ1-1, with D perhaps TRBD1 (6 bases). V lost 4 bases, J lost 1 base, and 13 bases lay in between. The CDR3 sequence is 14 residues long. Germline-derived CDR1 and CDR2 are SQVTM and ANQGSEA. CDR3 in amino acids: CSVVGSQGNTEAFF. CDR3 DNA: TGCAGCGTTGTGGGTTCACAGGGGAACACTGAAGCTTTCTTT.

This clonotype was counted at least ten times. This chain links TRBV5-4 with TRBJ2-5; a weak D match, TRBD2 (6 bases). Germline V gives CDR1 SGHNT, CDR2 YYREEE (reference sequence). This CDR3 has 14 amino acids. Trimming removed 1 base from V and 0 bases from J, with 7 bases in between. CDR3 amino acids: CASSLRGYQETQYF. The CDR3 region has the DNA TGTGCCAGCAGCTTGCGGGGGTACCAAGAGACCCAGTACTTC.

The J gene is TRBJ2-2, the V gene TRBV30, with TRBD2 matching over 7 bases. The junction had 7 bases not matched to a gene; V was cut back by 3 bases and J by 6 bases. The CDR3 runs 14 residues. Germline values: CDR1 GTSNPN, CDR2 SVGIG (reference sequence). CDR3 in DNA: TGTGCCTGGAGCGCAGGGAGGGGTGCCGGGGAGCTGTTTTTT. This encodes CAWSAGRGAGELFF.

This clonotype was recorded at least ten times. The chain recombines TRBV19 with TRBJ2-2; 10 positions match TRBD1. Germline V gives CDR1 LNHDA, CDR2 SQIVND (reference sequence). With 9 bases clipped from V and 3 bases from J, the junction kept 7 bases outside the gene matches. CDR3 length: 15 residues. The CDR3 nucleotides read TGTGCCAGCCACAGACAGGGGGCCGACACCGGGGAGCTGTTTTTT. Translated: CASHRQGADTGELFF.

This clonotype showed up just a few times. A much larger clonotype is one base distant, so this may be a read error. The V and J genes are TRBV28 and TRBJ2-7; 7 nucleotides align to TRBD2. CDR3 length equals 12 residues. Germline-derived CDR1 and CDR2 are MDHEN and SYDVKM. In DNA, the CDR3 is TGTGCCAGCGGGACTACCAACCACGAGCATTACTTC. This gives the protein CASGTTNHEHYF.

This clonotype was seen many times. CDR3 nucleotide sequence: TGCAGTGCTAGAGATGGGGCTTTGGCGGGGGGTACTCAAGAGACCCAGTACTTC. Translated: CSARDGALAGGTQETQYF. J is TRBJ2-5 and V is TRBV20-1; TRBD2 aligns across 8 bases. The trim removed 0 bases at V and 2 bases at J, leaving 14 bases unmatched. CDR3 length equals 18 residues. Per germline, CDR1 DFQATT and CDR2 SNEGSKA (reference sequence).

There are many counts of this clonotype. The CDR3 sequence: CSADSGSGAEAFF. CDR3 sequence (DNA): TGCAGTGCGGACTCGGGATCGGGGGCCGAAGCTTTCTTT. This rearrangement joins TRBV20-1 to TRBJ1-1, with a possible D match to TRBD1 (6 bases). CDR3 length: 13 amino acids. Deletions cut 6 bases from V and 8 bases from J, with 19 bases between. In germline, CDR1 is DFQATT, CDR2 SNEGSKA (reference sequence).

Ten or more counts support this clonotype. This chain links TRBV28 with TRBJ2-7; D remains unclear. This CDR3 is 12 amino acids long. CDR1 and CDR2 from the germline V gene are MDHEN and SYDVKM. Trimming stripped 8 bases from V and 1 base from J, with 9 bases between. The CDR3 reads CASGTVSYEQYF. In DNA form, the CDR3 reads TGTGCCAGCGGCACAGTTTCCTACGAGCAGTACTTC.

This clonotype was picked up many times. The V and J genes are TRBV7-8 and TRBJ1-1; D unresolved. The germline V gene has CDR1 SGHVS and CDR2 FQNEAQ. V lost 5 bases to trimming and J lost 0 bases, with 10 bases between them. The CDR3 is 14 residues long. The DNA for the CDR3 is TGTGCCAGCAGCCATACAAGACTGAACACTGAAGCTTTCTTT. This translates into CASSHTRLNTEAFF.

In its sample, this clonotype was seen many times. V usage is TRBV5-1 and J usage is TRBJ2-7, with 8 nucleotides matching TRBD1. The CDR3 length is 14 residues. Germline-derived CDR1 and CDR2 are SGHRS and YFSETQ. V shed 4 bases and J 6 bases; nucleotides not matched to a gene: 9. CDR3 in DNA: TGCGCCAGCAGCCCGGACAGGGAAGGTGGCGAGCAGTACTTC. Translating it yields CASSPDREGGEQYF.

In this sample, this clonotype turned up many times. V is TRBV7-2 and J is TRBJ2-7; 8 bases are a match to TRBD1. Trimming took 4 bases from V and 3 from J; bases not matched to a gene: 8. The germline CDR1 and CDR2 sequences are SGHTA and FQGNSA. The CDR3 consists of 15 residues. This chain's CDR3 is CASSSGQGRYYEQYF. The CDR3 DNA is TGTGCCAGCAGCTCAGGACAGGGCCGGTACTACGAGCAGTACTTC.

This clonotype showed up many times. CDR3 amino acids: CASSYRGEETQYF. The CDR3 coding sequence is TGTGCCAGCAGTTACAGGGGAGAAGAGACCCAGTACTTC. The chain is built from TRBV6-5 and TRBJ2-5; perhaps D is TRBD1 or TRBD2 (5 bases each). CDR1 is MNHEY, CDR2 SVGAGI, per germline. The CDR3 has 13 residues. The V gene lost 2 bases and the J gene lost 3 bases, with 7 bases spanning the gap.

This clonotype has at least ten counts. This rearrangement joins TRBV3-1 to TRBJ1-1; perhaps TRBD1 as D (5 bases). Germline lookup yields CDR1 LGHDT and CDR2 YNNKEL (reference sequence). The CDR3 consists of 12 residues. Between the trimmed V and J ends, which lost 8 bases and 5 bases, there was a span of 12 bases. CDR3 DNA sequence: TGTGCCAGCGGTCTTAGGGGAACTGAAGCTTTCTTT. Encoded protein: CASGLRGTEAFF.

This clonotype was picked up a small number of times. The V call is TRBV27, the J call TRBJ2-7, with D possibly matching TRBD1 (5 bases). The V gene's germline CDR1 is MNHEY and CDR2 SMNVEV (reference sequence). CDR3 length: 14 residues. Deletions cut 0 bases from V and 7 bases from J, with 13 bases between. In nucleotides, the CDR3 is TGTGCCAGCAGTTTATCCTCCTCCCAGGGAGAGCAGTACTTC. This sequence encodes CASSLSSSQGEQYF.

This clonotype occurred many times. V and J are TRBV12-3 or TRBV12-4 and TRBJ1-5; no definite D call. Trimming took off 6 bases at V and 5 bases at J, with 14 bases between the two ends. CDR3 length: 14 residues. CDR3 region: CASSYRDRDQPQHF. CDR3 coding DNA: TGTGCCAGCAGCTACCGGGATCGGGATCAGCCCCAGCATTTT.

The sample holds many counts of this clonotype. V usage is TRBV10-3 and J usage is TRBJ2-2, with D possibly being TRBD1 (6 bases). The CDR3 is made up of 14 amino acids. V was shortened by 4 bases and J by 2 bases, with 8 bases between the two germline ends. Germline V gives CDR1 ENHRY, CDR2 SYGVKD. For the CDR3, the DNA is TGTGCCATCAGTGTAGGGGGAAACACCGGGGAGCTGTTTTTT. This translates into CAISVGGNTGELFF.

This clonotype has at least ten counts. The chain combines TRBV9 with TRBJ1-1, with 7 positions matching TRBD1. Germline CDR1 SGDLS, CDR2 YYNGEE. Unmatched junction bases numbered 17, after V lost 0 bases and J lost 0 bases. CDR3 size: 20 residues. CDR3 loop: CASSVVTSVTGSLMNTEAFF. The CDR3 DNA reads as TGTGCCAGCAGCGTAGTTACTAGCGTGACAGGGAGCCTAATGAACACTGAAGCTTTCTTT. Supplemented by reference TRBV9 and TRBJ1-1, the full variable domain reads DSGVTQTPKHLITATGQRVTLRCSPRSGDLSVYWYQQSLDQGLQFLIQYYNGEERAKGNILERFSAQQFPDLHSELNLSSLELGDSALYFCASSVVTSVTGSLMNTEAFFGQGTRLTVV.

The table lists this clonotype with many counts. V and J are TRBV5-6 and TRBJ1-1; D call uncertain. The germline CDR1 and CDR2 sequences are SGHDT and YYEEEE. This CDR3 is 13 amino acids long. The V gene lost 0 bases and the J gene lost 5 bases, with 8 bases spanning the gap. The chain's CDR3 is CASSLDVGTEAFF. The CDR3 region has the DNA TGTGCCAGCAGCTTGGACGTGGGAACTGAAGCTTTCTTT.

This clonotype was detected ten times or more. The J gene is TRBJ2-7, the V gene TRBV6-5, with 12 nucleotides matching TRBD2. V was pared by 0 bases and J by 3 bases, with 9 bases of the junction left unmatched. The V gene's germline CDR1 is MNHEY and CDR2 SVGAGI. This CDR3 is 18 amino acids long. The CDR3 DNA reads as TGTGCCAGCAGTTACTCGGGTCGGTGGACTAGCGGGGACTACGAGCAGTACTTC. Its protein is CASSYSGRWTSGDYEQYF.

This clonotype was picked up a small number of times. The CDR3 loop is CSASKVARNTEAFF. In DNA, the CDR3 is TGCAGTGCTAGTAAGGTTGCAAGGAACACTGAAGCTTTCTTT. The rearrangement joins TRBV20-1 to TRBJ1-1; D is undetermined. Germline V gene sequence: CDR1 DFQATT, CDR2 SNEGSKA (reference sequence). V was pared by 3 bases and J by 1 base, with 12 bases between. The length of the CDR3 is 14 residues.

This clonotype was seen repeatedly, ten times or more. DNA of the CDR3: TGTGCCACCAGTGATCCTCTGGATCCTAACTATGGCTACACCTTC. Residues: CATSDPLDPNYGYTF. The J gene is TRBJ1-2, the V gene TRBV24-1; D is ambiguous. CDR3 size: 15 residues. The V end lost 3 bases, the J end lost 0 bases, and 10 bases lay between the germline ends. Germline CDR1 KGHDR, CDR2 SFDVKD.

At least ten counts were recorded for this clonotype. The rearrangement links TRBV27 to TRBJ2-7; perhaps TRBD2 as D (5 bases). The V and J ends lost 7 bases and 6 bases respectively, with 25 bases between them. The germline V gene has CDR1 MNHEY and CDR2 SMNVEV (reference sequence). This CDR3 region has 16 residues. CDR3 nucleotide sequence: TGTGCCAGCACCTTAAGGACTCCTACCACCCCGGGCGAGCAGTACTTC. It codes for CASTLRTPTTPGEQYF.

The V and J genes are TRBV28 and TRBJ1-1, with 8 nucleotides matching TRBD1. The germline V gene has CDR1 MDHEN and CDR2 SYDVKM. The J segment lost 0 bases and the V segment lost 6 bases, leaving 18 bases of the junction unmatched. The CDR3 runs to 19 residues. CDR3 bases: TGTGCCAGCAGCTTCCTAACCTCTGGACAGGGATTCATGAACACTGAAGCTTTCTTT. Amino acid sequence: CASSFLTSGQGFMNTEAFF.